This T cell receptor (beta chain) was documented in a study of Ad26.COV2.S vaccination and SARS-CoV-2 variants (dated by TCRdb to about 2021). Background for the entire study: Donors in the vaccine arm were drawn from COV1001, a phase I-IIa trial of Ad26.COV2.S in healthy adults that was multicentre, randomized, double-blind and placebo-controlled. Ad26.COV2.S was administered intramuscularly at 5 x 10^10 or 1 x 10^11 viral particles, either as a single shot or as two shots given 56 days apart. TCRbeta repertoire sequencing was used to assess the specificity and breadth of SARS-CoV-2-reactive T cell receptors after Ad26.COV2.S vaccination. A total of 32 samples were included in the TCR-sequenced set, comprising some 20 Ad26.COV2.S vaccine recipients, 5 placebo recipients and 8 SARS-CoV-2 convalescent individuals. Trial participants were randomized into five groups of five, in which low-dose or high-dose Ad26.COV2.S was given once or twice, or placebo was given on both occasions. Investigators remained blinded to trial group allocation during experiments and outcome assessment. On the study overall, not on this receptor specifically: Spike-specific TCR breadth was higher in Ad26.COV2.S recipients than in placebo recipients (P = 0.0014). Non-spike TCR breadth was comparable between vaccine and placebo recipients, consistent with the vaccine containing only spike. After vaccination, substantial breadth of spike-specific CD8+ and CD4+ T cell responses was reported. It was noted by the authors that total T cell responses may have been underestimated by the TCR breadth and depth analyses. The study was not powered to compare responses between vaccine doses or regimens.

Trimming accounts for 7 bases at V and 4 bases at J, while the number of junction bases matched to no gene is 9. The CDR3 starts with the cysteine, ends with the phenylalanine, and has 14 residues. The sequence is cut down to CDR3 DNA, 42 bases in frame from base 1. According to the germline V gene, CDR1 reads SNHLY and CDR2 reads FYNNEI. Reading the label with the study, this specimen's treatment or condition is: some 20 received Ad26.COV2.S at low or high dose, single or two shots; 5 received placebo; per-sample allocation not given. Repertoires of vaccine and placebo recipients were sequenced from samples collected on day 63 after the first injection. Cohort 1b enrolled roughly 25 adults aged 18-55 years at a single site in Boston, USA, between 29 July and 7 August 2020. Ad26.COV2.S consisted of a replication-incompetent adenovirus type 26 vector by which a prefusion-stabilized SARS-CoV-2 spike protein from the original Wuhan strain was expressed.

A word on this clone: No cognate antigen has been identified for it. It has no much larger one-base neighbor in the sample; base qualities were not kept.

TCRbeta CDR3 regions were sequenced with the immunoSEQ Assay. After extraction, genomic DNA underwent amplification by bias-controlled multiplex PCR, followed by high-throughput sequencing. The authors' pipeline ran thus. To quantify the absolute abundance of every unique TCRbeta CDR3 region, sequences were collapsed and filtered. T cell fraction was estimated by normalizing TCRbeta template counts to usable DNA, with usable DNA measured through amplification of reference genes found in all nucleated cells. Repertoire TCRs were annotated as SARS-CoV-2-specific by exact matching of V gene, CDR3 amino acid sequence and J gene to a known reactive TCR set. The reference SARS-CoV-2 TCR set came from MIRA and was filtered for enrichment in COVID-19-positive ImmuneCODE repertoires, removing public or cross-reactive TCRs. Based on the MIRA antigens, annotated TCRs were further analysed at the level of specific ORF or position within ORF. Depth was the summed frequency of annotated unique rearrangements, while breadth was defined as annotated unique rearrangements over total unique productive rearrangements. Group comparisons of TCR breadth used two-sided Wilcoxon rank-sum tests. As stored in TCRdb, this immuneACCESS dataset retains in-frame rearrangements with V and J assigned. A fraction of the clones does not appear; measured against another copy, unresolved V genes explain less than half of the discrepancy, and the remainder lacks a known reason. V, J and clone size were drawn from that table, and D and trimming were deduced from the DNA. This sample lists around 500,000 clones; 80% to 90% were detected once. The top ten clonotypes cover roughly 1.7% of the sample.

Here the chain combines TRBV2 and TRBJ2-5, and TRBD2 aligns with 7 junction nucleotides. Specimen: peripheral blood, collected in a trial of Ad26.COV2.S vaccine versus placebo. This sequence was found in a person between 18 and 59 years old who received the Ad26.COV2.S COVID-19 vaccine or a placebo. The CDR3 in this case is CASTVGLDGETQYF. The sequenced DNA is TGTGCCAGCACCGTCGGACTAGATGGAGAGACCCAGTACTTC.